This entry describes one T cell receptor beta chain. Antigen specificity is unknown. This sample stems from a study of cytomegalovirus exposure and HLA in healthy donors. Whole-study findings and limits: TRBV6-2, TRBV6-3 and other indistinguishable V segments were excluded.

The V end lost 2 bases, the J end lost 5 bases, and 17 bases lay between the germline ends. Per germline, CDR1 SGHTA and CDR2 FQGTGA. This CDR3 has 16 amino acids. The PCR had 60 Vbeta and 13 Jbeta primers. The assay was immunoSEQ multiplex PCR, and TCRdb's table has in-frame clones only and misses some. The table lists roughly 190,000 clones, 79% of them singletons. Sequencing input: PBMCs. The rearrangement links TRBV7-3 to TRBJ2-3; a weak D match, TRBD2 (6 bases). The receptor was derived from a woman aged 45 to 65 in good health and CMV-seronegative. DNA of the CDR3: TGTGCCAGCAGCTTATCGGCGGGATTGGGTCAAGATACGCAGTATTTT. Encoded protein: CASSLSAGLGQDTQYF.